Following are 23 T cell receptor beta chains from one sample sequenced in a study of T cell responses to AZD1222 COVID-19 vaccine. TCRdb keeps only in-frame clones here, not all; method: immunoSEQ multiplex PCR. Among 150,000 to 200,000 clones listed, 88% were seen once. The input for sequencing was peripheral blood, taken 28 days after the second AZD1222 dose. These receptors all stem from an adult who received the AZD1222 COVID-19 vaccine.

The count of this clone is one. The chain couples TRBV9 to TRBJ1-3; no firm D call. V lost 0 bases, J lost 7 bases, and 14 bases lay in between. The CDR3 extends over 15 amino acids. Germline lookup yields CDR1 SGDLS and CDR2 YYNGEE. The CDR3 reads CASSVGPPDLNTIYF. CDR3 DNA sequence: TGTGCCAGCAGCGTAGGCCCCCCGGACTTGAACACCATATATTTT.

This rearrangement joins TRBV6-6 to TRBJ2-1, with TRBD2 matching over 10 bases. Germline-derived CDR1 and CDR2 are MNHNY and SVGAGI (reference sequence). V shed 6 bases and J 4 bases; nucleotides not matched to a gene: 6. This CDR3 region has 15 residues. The CDR3 protein is CASSQAGGAYNEQFF. As DNA, the CDR3 is TGTGCCAGCAGCCAAGCGGGGGGGGCATACAATGAGCAGTTCTTC.

The rearrangement links TRBV11-2 to TRBJ1-1; 9 positions match TRBD1. The CDR3 totals 14 residues. V lost 5 bases and J lost 0; bases outside the gene matches: 1. The germline gives CDR1 SGHAT, CDR2 FQNNGV. CDR3 nucleotide sequence: TGTGCCAGCAGCGGGACAGGGTTGAACACTGAAGCTTTCTTT. This sequence encodes CASSGTGLNTEAFF.

This clone was detected a few times. CDR3 in amino acids: CASSLRGELFF. The DNA for the CDR3 is TGTGCCAGCAGCTTGAGGGGGGAGCTGTTTTTT. The V gene is TRBV5-4, the J gene TRBJ2-2; D is uncertain. Germline lookup yields CDR1 SGHNT and CDR2 YYREEE (reference sequence). Trimming shortened V by 1 base and J by 8 bases, and 3 bases separated the two germline ends. The CDR3 spans 11 residues.

This chain connects TRBV10-3 to TRBJ1-2; unclear D gene. Looked up from germline, CDR1 is ENHRY and CDR2 is SYGVKD. Deletions cut 2 bases from V and 2 bases from J, with 18 bases between. The CDR3 covers 17 residues. This chain's CDR3 is CAISEARTEFRNYGYTF. Written as DNA, the CDR3 is TGTGCCATCAGTGAGGCCCGGACGGAGTTTAGGAACTATGGCTACACCTTC.

The chain joins TRBV6-5 to TRBJ2-2, with TRBD1 matching over 8 bases. This CDR3 contains 14 residues. The germline gives CDR1 MNHEY, CDR2 SVGAGI. Trimming at V came to 3 bases and at J to 7 bases, leaving 4 bases not matched to a gene. CDR3 region: CASSYRTGSGELFF. The CDR3 DNA reads as TGTGCCAGCAGTTATCGGACAGGGAGCGGGGAGCTGTTTTTT.

This rearrangement joins TRBV20-1 to TRBJ1-2, with unresolved D. Germline-derived CDR1 and CDR2 are DFQATT and SNEGSKA (reference sequence). Trimming stripped 6 bases from V and 7 bases from J, with 12 bases between. The CDR3 covers 11 residues. The CDR3 protein is CSAPTAVGYTF. The CDR3, as DNA: TGCAGTGCCCCGACGGCTGTTGGCTACACCTTC.

The chain recombines TRBV7-8 with TRBJ2-4, with 13 nucleotides matching TRBD2. The CDR3 spans 18 residues. V gave up 5 bases and J gave up 1 base; unmatched junction bases: 8. Germline V lookup: CDR1 SGHVS, CDR2 FQNEAQ. CDR3 bases: TGTGCCAGCAGCCCACTAGCGGGGGGGCTTGAGGCCAAAAACATTCAGTACTTC. It yields the protein CASSPLAGGLEAKNIQYF.

The chain has TRBV19 and TRBJ2-7; D remains unclear. The CDR3 runs 13 residues. Trimming pared 2 bases from V and 4 bases from J, leaving 9 bases between. Germline CDR1 reads LNHDA; CDR2 reads SQIVND (reference sequence). Here the CDR3 DNA reads TGTGCCAGTAGTATATCAGGAGTATACGAGCAGTACTTC. This encodes CASSISGVYEQYF.

Worth noting for this clone: The sample carries other DNA sequences with the same CDR3. This chain uses TRBV18 with TRBJ2-7; maybe TRBD1 (5 bases). V was shortened by 1 base and J by 5 bases, with 12 bases between the two germline ends. From germline, CDR1 is KGHSH and CDR2 LQKENI. The CDR3 spans 14 residues. The CDR3 DNA reads as TGTGCCAGCTCACCACAAACAGGCCGCGACGAGCAGTACTTC. Translating gives CASSPQTGRDEQYF.

This chain links TRBV29-1 with TRBJ2-1; D is perhaps TRBD2 (6 bases). The germline V gene encodes CDR1 SQVTM and CDR2 ANQGSEA. Trimming pared 3 bases from V and 5 bases from J, leaving 8 bases between. The CDR3 covers 12 residues. DNA of the CDR3: TGCAGCGTTGATAGCGGAAACAATGAGCAGTTCTTC. It yields the protein CSVDSGNNEQFF.

The rearrangement links TRBV7-9 to TRBJ1-1; D is unresolved. V was cut by 1 base and J by 6 bases, with 9 bases left in between. The germline V gene encodes CDR1 SEHNR and CDR2 FQNEAQ (reference sequence). CDR3 length: 13 amino acids. DNA of the CDR3: TGTGCCAGCAGCTTAGGTTTGGGCGCTGAAGCTTTCTTT. It encodes CASSLGLGAEAFF. Combining the CDR3 with reference TRBV7-9 and TRBJ1-1 gives the whole variable domain DTGVSQNPRHKITKRGQNVTFRCDPISEHNRLYWYRQTLGQGPEFLTYFQNEAQLEKSRLLSDRFSAERPKGSFSTLEIQRTEQGDSAMYLCASSLGLGAEAFFGQGTRLTVV.

The rearrangement links TRBV11-3 to TRBJ2-3; D possibly corresponds to TRBD2 (7 bases). The CDR3 runs to 16 residues. V was shortened by 5 bases and J by 2 bases, with 17 bases between the two germline ends. Germline CDR1 and CDR2: SGHNT and YENEEA. CDR3 residues: CASSTRGAGATDTQYF. Written as DNA, the CDR3 is TGTGCCAGCAGCACCCGTGGGGCGGGGGCCACAGATACGCAGTATTTT. The full variable domain, in which reference TRBV11-3 and TRBJ2-3 provide the parts outside the CDR3, is EAGVVQSPRYKIIEKKQPVAFWCNPISGHNTLYWYLQNLGQGPELLIRYENEEAVDDSQLPKDRFSAERLKGVDSTLKIQPAELGDSAVYLCASSTRGAGATDTQYFGPGTRLTVL.

The CDR3 loop is CASSLGRTNEKLFF. The CDR3 DNA follows: TGTGCCAGCAGCTTGGGGAGAACTAATGAAAAACTGTTTTTT. The V call is TRBV5-4, the J call TRBJ1-4, with unresolved D. Germline CDR1 SGHNT, CDR2 YYREEE (reference sequence). Trimming pared 0 bases from V and 1 base from J, leaving 4 bases between. This CDR3 spans 14 amino acids.

The chain employs TRBV2 and TRBJ1-2; D is unclear. Germline V gene data show CDR1 as SNHLY and CDR2 as FYNNEI. CDR3 length: 15 amino acids. Deletions cut 7 bases from V and 1 base from J, with 16 bases between. The CDR3 region is CASKEGPADNYGYTF. The CDR3 nucleotides are TGTGCCAGCAAAGAAGGGCCGGCAGATAACTATGGCTACACCTTC.

This clone was observed a handful of times. J is TRBJ1-1 and V is TRBV2, with D hard to call. Germline loops: CDR1 SNHLY, CDR2 FYNNEI. The ends were cut back, 8 bases at V and 1 base at J, with 5 bases in the middle. The CDR3 is 11 residues long. The CDR3 loop reads CASPANTEAFF. The CDR3 DNA reads as TGTGCCAGCCCGGCGAACACTGAAGCTTTCTTT.

The chain is built from TRBV5-1 and TRBJ2-7; a weak D match, TRBD1 (5 bases). Germline V CDR1 and CDR2: SGHRS, YFSETQ. The CDR3 totals 13 residues. V lost 4 bases, J lost 5 bases, and 13 bases lay in between. CDR3 sequence reads: CASSLWVGHEQYF. In nucleotides, the CDR3 is TGCGCCAGCAGCCTATGGGTGGGGCACGAGCAGTACTTC.

The chain employs TRBV6-2 or TRBV6-3 and TRBJ2-3, with 13 bases matching TRBD2. The CDR3 loop spans 15 amino acids. After removal of 6 bases from V and 6 bases from J, the junction contained 6 bases not matched to a gene. The germline CDR1 and CDR2 sequences are MNHEY and SVGEGT. CDR3 bases: TGTGCCAGCAGCCGACTAGCGGGGGGCGCCGATACGCAGTATTTT. It yields the protein CASSRLAGGADTQYF.

The chain is built from TRBV6-5 and TRBJ1-6; TRBD1 matches at 7 bases. Germline V gives CDR1 MNHEY, CDR2 SVGAGI. V shed 2 bases and J 4 bases; nucleotides not matched to a gene: 5. This CDR3 comprises 16 residues. The DNA of the CDR3 is TGTGCCAGCAGTTACGACCCGGGACAGTATAATTCACCCCTCCACTTT. Translation: CASSYDPGQYNSPLHF.

The genes are TRBV4-1 and TRBJ2-1; D is perhaps TRBD2 (6 bases). The CDR3 consists of 17 residues. The ends were cut back, 4 bases at V and 4 bases at J, with 20 bases in the middle. CDR1 is MGHRA, CDR2 YSYEKL, per germline. CDR3 in DNA: TGCGCCAGCAGCCCGGGGCTCCGGGACTTGGTATACAATGAGCAGTTCTTC. Translated, it gives CASSPGLRDLVYNEQFF.

The genes are TRBV15 and TRBJ1-1; D remains unclear. The CDR3 runs to 14 residues. Trimming shortened V by 4 bases and J by 5 bases, and 14 bases separated the two germline ends. Germline-derived CDR1 and CDR2 are LNHNV and YYDKDF (reference sequence). The CDR3 DNA sequence: TGTGCCACCAGCATCGCGGGCACGGGTACTGAAGCTTTCTTT. Translation gives CATSIAGTGTEAFF.

The V and J genes are TRBV5-7 and TRBJ2-6; D is possibly TRBD2 (5 bases). TRBV5-7 is an open reading frame, and its role is uncertain. Trimming left V 4 bases short and J 4 bases short, with 21 bases between. There are 18 residues in the CDR3. The CDR3 loop reads CASSPLLRDWAGANVLTF. CDR3 nucleotides: TGTGCCAGCAGCCCCCTTCTCCGGGATTGGGCCGGGGCCAACGTCCTGACTTTC.

The rearrangement joins TRBV6-1 to TRBJ2-5, with 11 bases aligning to TRBD1. V dropped 1 base and J dropped 3; count of bases not matched to a gene: 4. This CDR3 has 16 residues. The germline V gene encodes CDR1 MNHNS and CDR2 SASEGT. The CDR3 here is CASSEGTGGRKETQYF. CDR3 bases: TGTGCCAGCAGTGAAGGGACAGGGGGCCGAAAAGAGACCCAGTACTTC.